What follows are 32 T cell receptor beta chains derived from one specimen sequenced in a study of blood T cell repertoires in COVID-19. The table came from immunoSEQ multiplex PCR; TCRdb's copy has only in-frame clones and leaves some out. The sample has around 130,000 clones, roughly 89% seen once; the top ten hold approximately 3.9%. The source material was PBMCs or T cells enriched from blood (not recorded which). The source is a woman aged 25 to 45 who had recovered from COVID-19.

This rearrangement joins TRBV5-5 to TRBJ2-2; D gene ambiguous. The CDR3 length is 14 residues. The ends were cut back, 4 bases at V and 5 bases at J, with 12 bases in the middle. The germline gives CDR1 SGHKS, CDR2 YYEKEE (reference sequence). CDR3 amino acids: CASSPPIRTGELFF. In DNA, the CDR3 is TGTGCCAGCAGCCCCCCTATTAGAACCGGGGAGCTGTTTTTT.

The J gene is TRBJ2-3, the V gene TRBV28, with a tentative D call TRBD2 (5 bases). Germline V lookup: CDR1 MDHEN, CDR2 SYDVKM. Between the trimmed V and J ends, which lost 0 bases and 3 bases, there was a span of 13 bases. This CDR3 has 16 residues. Written as DNA, the CDR3 is TGTGCCAGCAGTTTATGGAGCGGCCATCAGACAGATACGCAGTATTTT. As protein: CASSLWSGHQTDTQYF.

This clone was observed a single time. This chain joins TRBV18 and TRBJ1-1, with D perhaps TRBD1 (6 bases). Trimming cost V 4 bases and J 4 bases, with 13 bases left between them. The CDR3 sequence is 14 residues long. Looked up from germline, CDR1 is KGHSH and CDR2 is LQKENI. The CDR3 loop is CASSLQGQGTEAFF. The DNA of the CDR3 is TGTGCCAGCTCACTACAGGGTCAAGGCACTGAAGCTTTCTTT.

The chain uses TRBV6-4 and TRBJ2-3, with D maybe TRBD2 (6 bases). The CDR3 contains 15 residues. The germline gives CDR1 MRHNA, CDR2 SNTAGT. Between the trimmed V and J ends, which lost 4 bases and 0 bases, there was a span of 11 bases. The CDR3 nucleotides are TGTGCCAGCAGTGTAAGCGGGCGAAGCACAGATACGCAGTATTTT. Protein: CASSVSGRSTDTQYF.

The chain combines TRBV28 with TRBJ1-2; a possible D gene is TRBD1 (5 bases). The CDR3 has 15 residues. Trimming took off 5 bases at V and 0 bases at J, with 13 bases between the two ends. Germline V gene lookup returns CDR1 MDHEN and CDR2 SYDVKM. The CDR3 loop is CASSILDIANYGYTF. For the CDR3, the DNA is TGTGCCAGCAGTATACTGGACATCGCTAACTATGGCTACACCTTC.

The rearrangement joins TRBV19 to TRBJ2-3, with 8 bases identical to TRBD2. The J segment lost 3 bases and the V segment lost 5 bases, leaving 13 bases of the junction unmatched. Germline lookup yields CDR1 LNHDA and CDR2 SQIVND (reference sequence). The CDR3 sequence is 17 residues long. The DNA of the CDR3 is TGTGCCAGTAGTGTCCCTCCCGGGAGGGAGACTACAGATACGCAGTATTTT. As protein: CASSVPPGRETTDTQYF.

The chain employs TRBV2 and TRBJ1-2; D unclear. Germline V lookup: CDR1 SNHLY, CDR2 FYNNEI. This CDR3 contains 14 residues. V was shortened by 4 bases and J by 7 bases, with 16 bases between the two germline ends. The CDR3 sequence is CASSVVLLSGGYTF. Written as DNA, the CDR3 is TGTGCCAGCAGTGTCGTGCTACTCTCGGGTGGCTACACCTTC.

As DNA, the CDR3 is TGTGCCAGCAGTTTTTCTGGACAGGGGGATCAGCCCCAGCATTTT. This encodes CASSFSGQGDQPQHF. The gene calls are TRBV28 and TRBJ1-5; 10 nucleotides match TRBD1. With 3 bases clipped from V and 5 bases from J, the junction kept 4 bases outside the gene matches. Germline V lookup: CDR1 MDHEN, CDR2 SYDVKM. The CDR3 contains 15 residues.

The rearrangement links TRBV28 to TRBJ1-2; 12 bases are shared with TRBD1. The CDR3 covers 17 residues. Germline loops: CDR1 MDHEN, CDR2 SYDVKM. Trimming removed 4 bases from V and 5 bases from J; junction bases left unmatched: 11. CDR3 nucleotide sequence: TGTGCCAGCAGTTCCACCCCTGGGACAGGGGGCATGTATGGCTACACCTTC. It is translated as CASSSTPGTGGMYGYTF.

Here the CDR3 DNA reads TGCGCCAGCAGCCAAGATCGAGCGGGGTATACCTACAATGAGCAGTTCTTC. Its translation: CASSQDRAGYTYNEQFF. The chain is built from TRBV4-1 and TRBJ2-1; 7 bases agree with TRBD2. From germline, CDR1 is MGHRA and CDR2 YSYEKL. The ends lost 0 bases at V and 2 bases at J; junction bases unmatched: 7. The CDR3 is 17 residues long.

This chain connects TRBV10-3 to TRBJ1-2, with D perhaps matching TRBD1 (5 bases). CDR1 is ENHRY, CDR2 SYGVKD, per germline. CDR3 length equals 16 residues. V lost 0 bases and J lost 4, with 15 bases in between. CDR3: CAISESKGKTTYGYTF. In DNA, the CDR3 is TGTGCCATCAGTGAGTCGAAGGGGAAAACAACCTATGGCTACACCTTC.

This clone was detected once. The V and J genes are TRBV5-4 and TRBJ1-1, with D possibly matching TRBD1 (6 bases). V was cut by 4 bases and J by 0 bases, with 16 bases left in between. This CDR3 contains 16 residues. Germline CDR1 SGHNT, CDR2 YYREEE (reference sequence). The CDR3 sequence: CASSPRQARLNTEAFF. The CDR3 bases are TGTGCCAGCAGCCCCCGACAGGCCCGCCTGAACACTGAAGCTTTCTTT.

V gene TRBV6-2 or TRBV6-3 combines with J gene TRBJ1-2; D gene uncertain. From germline, CDR1 is MNHEY and CDR2 SVGEGT. The CDR3 has 17 residues. V was shortened by 2 bases and J by 4 bases, with 20 bases between the two germline ends. This CDR3 reads CASSYGSGGADLYGYTF. The CDR3 DNA reads TGTGCCAGCAGTTACGGGAGTGGAGGAGCCGACCTCTATGGCTACACCTTC.

The chain carries TRBV5-1 and TRBJ1-1, with 8 bases identical to TRBD1. The CDR3 totals 15 residues. Per germline, CDR1 SGHRS and CDR2 YFSETQ. Germline trimming cut 3 bases from V and 4 bases from J; bases unmatched to any gene: 8. The CDR3 region has the DNA TGCGCCAGCAGCTCAATGACAGGGGCGACCACTGAAGCTTTCTTT. Protein: CASSSMTGATTEAFF. The complete variable domain, with remaining parts taken from reference TRBV5-1 and TRBJ1-1, reads KAGVTQTPRYLIKTRGQQVTLSCSPISGHRSVSWYQQTPGQGLQFLFEYFSETQRNKGNFPGRFSGRQFSNSRSEMNVSTLELGDSALYLCASSSMTGATTEAFFGQGTRLTVV.

The chain combines TRBV5-6 with TRBJ1-4; 8 nucleotides agree with TRBD1. The V gene end was trimmed by 0 bases and the J gene end by 7 bases; junction bases not matched to a gene: 5. This CDR3 is 15 amino acids long. The germline V gene encodes CDR1 SGHDT and CDR2 YYEEEE. The chain's CDR3 is CASSLAGQGFEKLFF. The CDR3 DNA follows: TGTGCCAGCAGCTTGGCTGGACAGGGATTTGAAAAACTGTTTTTT.

This chain links TRBV18 with TRBJ2-2; 8 nucleotides line up with TRBD1. Germline CDR1 KGHSH, CDR2 LQKENI. The J segment lost 5 bases and the V segment lost 1 base, leaving 6 bases of the junction unmatched. The CDR3 is 16 residues long. Here the CDR3 DNA reads TGTGCCAGCTCACCACTCGGACAGGGAAGAACCGGGGAGCTGTTTTTT. Translated: CASSPLGQGRTGELFF.

Ten or more counts support this clone. The chain joins TRBV2 to TRBJ1-4, with unresolved D. The germline gives CDR1 SNHLY, CDR2 FYNNEI. Trimming shortened V by 8 bases and J by 9 bases, and 13 bases separated the two germline ends. CDR3 length: 12 amino acids. The DNA of the CDR3 is TGTGCCAGCTCTGTGACATCCCAAAAACTGTTTTTT. It specifies CASSVTSQKLFF.

This clone was counted once. CDR3: CASSEISEQFF. The CDR3 region has the DNA TGTGCCAGCAGTGAAATTAGTGAGCAGTTCTTC. The chain uses TRBV2 and TRBJ2-1; D remains unclear. The CDR3 is made up of 11 amino acids. V was cut by 2 bases and J by 9 bases, with 5 bases left in between. Germline V gives CDR1 SNHLY, CDR2 FYNNEI.

This rearrangement joins TRBV5-1 to TRBJ2-7; weak D call: TRBD1 (6 bases). Germline CDR1 SGHRS, CDR2 YFSETQ. CDR3 size: 15 residues. V shed 3 bases and J shed 2 bases, with 15 bases lying between them. CDR3 sequence reads: CASSSNRDAAYEQYF. CDR3 bases: TGCGCCAGCAGCTCTAACAGGGACGCCGCCTACGAGCAGTACTTC.

V gene TRBV9 combines with J gene TRBJ1-2; a possible D gene is TRBD1 (5 bases). Trimming shortened V by 4 bases and J by 8 bases, and 21 bases separated the two germline ends. Germline CDR1 reads SGDLS; CDR2 reads YYNGEE. This CDR3 has 15 residues. The CDR3 spells CASSSRGGHRTGYTF. DNA for the CDR3: TGTGCCAGCAGCTCCCGGGGGGGTCACCGGACAGGCTACACCTTC.

This clone was found a few times. This chain uses TRBV7-9 with TRBJ1-2; possibly TRBD1 for D (5 bases). V dropped 5 bases and J dropped 0 bases, with 10 bases sitting between them. In germline, CDR1 is SEHNR, CDR2 FQNEAQ (reference sequence). CDR3 length: 14 residues. CDR3 sequence: CASSRTTANYGYTF. The CDR3 nucleotides read TGTGCCAGCAGCCGAACGACAGCTAACTATGGCTACACCTTC.

This clone showed up just once. The chain links TRBV25-1 to TRBJ2-7, with 10 bases aligning to TRBD1. CDR1 and CDR2 from the germline V gene are MGHDK and SYGVNS. The CDR3 is 14 residues long. The junction had 6 bases not matched to a gene; V was cut back by 6 bases and J by 4 bases. CDR3 residues: CASSPGGQGYEQYF. The DNA of the CDR3 is TGTGCCAGCAGCCCCGGGGGACAGGGGTACGAGCAGTACTTC.

This sequence joins TRBV6-6 and TRBJ1-1; 8 bases are a match to TRBD1. In germline, CDR1 is MNHNY, CDR2 SVGAGI (reference sequence). The CDR3 has 15 residues. V lost 2 bases to trimming and J lost 3 bases; unmatched junction nucleotides: 5. CDR3 protein: CASSYGQGADTEAFF. CDR3 nucleotides: TGTGCCAGCAGTTACGGCCAGGGGGCGGACACTGAAGCTTTCTTT.

The chain carries TRBV7-6 and TRBJ2-7, with D uncertain. Trimming left V 1 base short and J 2 bases short, with 18 bases between. This CDR3 contains 17 residues. Germline-derived CDR1 and CDR2 are SGHVS and FNYEAQ. Written as DNA, the CDR3 is TGTGCCAGCAGCTTAGAGGTCGGGTTGCGGAACCCCTACGAGCAGTACTTC. The encoded protein is CASSLEVGLRNPYEQYF.

CDR3 amino acids: CAWSVRGRETQYF. The CDR3 DNA reads TGTGCCTGGAGTGTTCGAGGGAGAGAGACCCAGTACTTC. The chain links TRBV30 to TRBJ2-5, with D possibly being TRBD2 (5 bases). The germline V gene has CDR1 GTSNPN and CDR2 SVGIG (reference sequence). V was pared by 0 bases and J by 4 bases, with 9 bases between. The CDR3 is 13 amino acids.

The rearrangement links TRBV7-2 to TRBJ2-3; 7 bases align to TRBD1. The germline CDR1 and CDR2 sequences are SGHTA and FQGNSA. This CDR3 comprises 15 residues. The junction had 8 bases not matched to a gene; V was cut back by 1 base and J by 7 bases. CDR3 in amino acids: CASSLELGTVNTQYF. Written as DNA, the CDR3 is TGTGCCAGCAGCTTAGAATTGGGGACAGTGAATACGCAGTATTTT.

The chain employs TRBV5-4 and TRBJ2-3, with 15 bases lining up with TRBD2. The germline V gene has CDR1 SGHNT and CDR2 YYREEE (reference sequence). The V and J ends lost 3 bases and 1 base, in that order; junction bases with no gene match: 3. The CDR3 has 17 residues. The CDR3 nucleotides are TGTGCCAGCAGCTCCTGGACTAGCGGGAGGGGCACAGATACGCAGTATTTT. Translation: CASSSWTSGRGTDTQYF.

The CDR3 sequence: CASSQDRFRYNEQFF. The CDR3 DNA is TGCGCCAGCAGCCAAGATCGGTTCAGGTACAATGAGCAGTTCTTC. V gene TRBV4-1 combines with J gene TRBJ2-1; D gene unclear. Germline V gene lookup returns CDR1 MGHRA and CDR2 YSYEKL. CDR3 size: 15 residues. The ends were cut back, 0 bases at V and 4 bases at J, with 10 bases in the middle.

This clone has at least ten counts. The genes are TRBV3-1 (or the pseudogene TRBV3-2) and TRBJ1-2; 11 nucleotides agree with TRBD1. The CDR3 totals 15 residues. CDR1 LGHDT and CDR2 YNNKEL come from the germline V gene (reference sequence). V was pared by 2 bases and J by 4 bases, with 3 bases of the junction left unmatched. Here the CDR3 DNA reads TGTGCCAGCAGCCAACGGACAGGGGGCATCTATGGCTACACCTTC. It is translated as CASSQRTGGIYGYTF.

The gene calls are TRBV7-2 and TRBJ2-3; D may be TRBD2 (5 bases). V lost 0 bases to trimming and J lost 7 bases, with 8 bases between them. The CDR3 has 13 residues. The V gene's germline CDR1 is SGHTA and CDR2 FQGNSA. The DNA for the CDR3 is TGTGCCAGCAGCTTAGCGGGAGAGTATACGCAGTATTTT. It specifies CASSLAGEYTQYF.

The table lists this clone with a few counts. V and J are TRBV10-3 and TRBJ2-7; a weak D match, TRBD1 (5 bases). Trimming pared 5 bases from V and 0 bases from J, leaving 17 bases between. Germline values: CDR1 ENHRY, CDR2 SYGVKD. This CDR3 has 16 residues. The CDR3 loop reads CAISYPDTPSSYEQYF. CDR3 nucleotides: TGTGCCATCAGTTACCCGGACACCCCGAGCTCCTACGAGCAGTACTTC.

This clone was detected once. The genes are TRBV4-2 and TRBJ2-5, with 12 bases lining up with TRBD2. The CDR3 spans 18 residues. CDR1 and CDR2 from the germline V gene are LGHNA and YNFKEQ. V trimming: 0 bases; J trimming: 2 bases; junction bases outside the gene matches: 7. This CDR3 is CASSQDLGTSGRQETQYF. The CDR3, as DNA: TGTGCCAGCAGCCAAGATTTGGGCACTAGCGGGAGGCAAGAGACCCAGTACTTC.